The 25 T cell receptor beta chains below all came from one sample that was sequenced in a study of blood T cells in healthy people across ages. A second PCR of about 6 to 11 cycles used a sample-barcoded 5' primer and a J-beta primer mix. TCRdb ran MiXCR on the 5' RACE reads and lists one entry per CDR3 protein. This sample has some 760,000 distinct CDR3 sequences, with just under 25% found just once. These data also featured in a second study, about T cells of mothers and their children.

Sequencing input: blood. Source of these receptors: a boy between 10 and 17 years old in good health.

The chain recombines TRBV10-3 with TRBJ2-6; D gene unclear. Per the germline V gene, CDR1 is ENHRY and CDR2 is SYGVKD. Trimming removed 3 bases at V and 3 bases at J, with 6 bases between. The CDR3 runs to 14 residues. CDR3 sequence: CAISESVGANVLTF. The CDR3 DNA is TGTGCCATCAGTGAATCAGTTGGGGCCAACGTCCTGACTTTC.

This clonotype was counted only a few times. The CDR3, as DNA: TGCAGTGCCCTGACTAGCGGGAGGTATGGTGAGCAGTTCTTC. This codes for CSALTSGRYGEQFF. The gene calls are TRBV20-1 and TRBJ2-1, with 13 bases matching TRBD2. Germline CDR1 and CDR2: DFQATT and SNEGSKA (reference sequence). V trimming: 6 bases; J trimming: 9 bases; junction bases outside the gene matches: 8. The CDR3 consists of 14 residues.

The chain is built from TRBV10-3 and TRBJ2-5; D possibly corresponds to TRBD2 (5 bases). Near its end, the DNA agrees better with TRBJ2-7, so the J call may be wrong. Germline V gives CDR1 ENHRY, CDR2 SYGVKD. The CDR3 totals 13 residues. The CDR3 DNA reads TGTGCCATCAGTGAGGGGGAGCCCTACGAGCAGTACTTC. Protein: CAISEGEPYEQYF.

This clonotype was seen a few times. This chain connects TRBV12-3 or TRBV12-4 to TRBJ1-2, with D possibly TRBD1 on 6 matching bases. V was shortened by 1 base and J by 2 bases, with 14 bases between the two germline ends. The CDR3 has 16 amino acids. CDR3 sequence (DNA): TGTGCCAGCAGTTTAGGGCCGGGACACGAAAACTATGGCTACACCTTC. Translation gives CASSLGPGHENYGYTF.

The J gene is TRBJ1-6, the V gene TRBV6-1; TRBD1 matches at 7 bases. The CDR3 runs to 17 residues. Germline V CDR1 and CDR2: MNHNS, SASEGT. V was clipped by 5 bases and J by 3 bases; unmatched bases: 10. The CDR3 region is CASSQGVFGDYNSPLHF. The CDR3 DNA follows: TGTGCCAGCAGTCAGGGGGTATTCGGTGACTATAATTCACCCCTCCACTTT.

The rearrangement joins TRBV7-8 to TRBJ2-6; TRBD2 agrees at 13 bases. CDR3 length: 16 residues. CDR1 is SGHVS and CDR2 is FQNEAQ in the germline V gene. Trimming cost V 5 bases and J 10 bases; bases outside gene matches: 8. This CDR3 is CASSTGLAGDHNVLTF. CDR3 nucleotides: TGTGCCAGCAGCACTGGACTAGCGGGGGACCATAACGTCCTGACTTTC.

This clonotype appeared a few times. The chain joins TRBV7-8 to TRBJ2-1; TRBD1 aligns across 7 bases. Germline CDR1 SGHVS, CDR2 FQNEAQ. The CDR3 runs to 16 residues. V trimming: 5 bases; J trimming: 8 bases; junction bases outside the gene matches: 15. DNA for the CDR3: TGTGCCAGCAGCCTTGACGAGACAGGGTGGATAGATGAGCAGTTCTTC. This gives the protein CASSLDETGWIDEQFF.

The chain joins TRBV12-3 or TRBV12-4 to TRBJ2-5; D possibly matches TRBD1 or TRBD2 (5 bases each). V shed 1 base and J shed 7 bases, with 7 bases lying between them. The length of the CDR3 is 12 residues. The DNA of the CDR3 is TGTGCCAGCAGTTTAGATGGGGGGACCCAGTACTTC. Protein sequence: CASSLDGGTQYF.

The chain has TRBV11-2 and TRBJ2-7, with no clear D. CDR1 and CDR2 from the germline V gene are SGHAT and FQNNGV. The CDR3 spans 14 residues. The V gene lost 1 base and the J gene lost 3 bases, with 10 bases spanning the gap. The CDR3 bases are TGTGCCAGCAGCTTAGTTTGGCAGCACTACGAGCAGTACTTC. It is translated as CASSLVWQHYEQYF.

The gene calls are TRBV24-1 and TRBJ2-2; possibly TRBD1 for D (5 bases). Trimming cost V 9 bases and J 2 bases, with 9 bases left between them. Germline assignment: CDR1 KGHDR and CDR2 SFDVKD. The length of the CDR3 is 13 residues. Written as DNA, the CDR3 is TGTGCCACCCGACAGTTAAACACCGGGGAGCTGTTTTTT. Its translation is CATRQLNTGELFF.

The rearrangement links TRBV5-1 to TRBJ2-2; the match to TRBD2 covers 10 bases. The CDR3 is 15 residues long. J lost 4 bases, V lost 2 bases, and 2 bases had no gene match. Germline-derived CDR1 and CDR2 are SGHRS and YFSETQ. CDR3 sequence reads: CASSLPSGSTGELFF. As DNA, the CDR3 is TGCGCCAGCAGCTTACCTAGCGGGAGCACCGGGGAGCTGTTTTTT.

In this sample, this clonotype turned up a few times. The rearrangement joins TRBV18 to TRBJ1-2; 7 bases line up with TRBD1. The V gene's germline CDR1 is KGHSH and CDR2 LQKENI. There are 15 residues in the CDR3. The ends lost 0 bases at V and 4 bases at J; junction bases unmatched: 5. The CDR3 spells CASSPPIAGGYGYTF. The CDR3 nucleotides are TGTGCCAGCTCACCACCGATCGCAGGGGGCTATGGCTACACCTTC.

This clonotype was counted between two and nine times. This chain joins TRBV7-2 and TRBJ2-5; 13 bases are a match to TRBD2. J was trimmed by 0 bases and V by 6 bases; bases with no gene match: 4. Germline CDR1 SGHTA, CDR2 FQGNSA. CDR3 length: 16 amino acids. The DNA for the CDR3 is TGTGCCAGCAGACGCGGACTAGCGGGGGACCAAGAGACCCAGTACTTC. This codes for CASRRGLAGDQETQYF.

The chain has TRBV2 and TRBJ2-1; the match to TRBD2 covers 8 bases. Germline V CDR1 and CDR2: SNHLY, FYNNEI. CDR3 length: 15 residues. V gave up 3 bases and J gave up 1 base; unmatched junction bases: 2. The CDR3, as DNA: TGTGCCAGCAGTGATACTAGCGGTTCCTACAATGAGCAGTTCTTC. This translates into CASSDTSGSYNEQFF. Based on the CDR3 plus reference TRBV2 and TRBJ2-1, the full variable domain is EPEVTQTPSHQVTQMGQEVILRCVPISNHLYFYWYRQILGQKVEFLVSFYNNEISEKSEIFDDQFSVERPDGSNFTLKIRSTKLEDSAMYFCASSDTSGSYNEQFFGPGTRLTVL.

This clonotype was counted a few times. The CDR3 here is CATGAGGNTEAFF. Here the CDR3 DNA reads TGTGCCACCGGGGCAGGGGGCAACACTGAAGCTTTCTTT. The chain combines TRBV27 with TRBJ1-1; 8 bases are shared with TRBD1. Trimming at V came to 10 bases and at J to 2 bases, leaving 6 bases not matched to a gene. Germline V gene data show CDR1 as MNHEY and CDR2 as SMNVEV (reference sequence). This CDR3 has 13 residues.

The chain links TRBV11-1 to TRBJ2-7; D may correspond to TRBD1 or TRBD2 (5 bases each). V lost 5 bases and J lost 0, with 14 bases in between. CDR1 is SGHAT, CDR2 FQDESV, per germline (reference sequence). The CDR3 runs 15 residues. CDR3 coding DNA: TGTGCCAGCAGCCCTGTTTGGGGGAGCTCCTACGAGCAGTACTTC. Translated, it gives CASSPVWGSSYEQYF.

The rearrangement joins TRBV25-1 to TRBJ2-4, with D perhaps TRBD2 (5 bases). V was shortened by 3 bases and J by 7 bases, with 10 bases between the two germline ends. Germline values: CDR1 MGHDK, CDR2 SYGVNS. This CDR3 region has 13 residues. The CDR3 DNA reads as TGTGCCAGCAGTGACCGGGGAAGGAACATTCAGTACTTC. Encoded protein: CASSDRGRNIQYF.

This clonotype was observed a handful of times. The chain has TRBV11-2 and TRBJ2-3; the D is unclear. CDR3 length equals 13 residues. CDR1 and CDR2 from the germline V gene are SGHAT and FQNNGV. V was cut by 2 bases and J by 4 bases, with 7 bases left in between. The CDR3 loop reads CASSLYKPDTQYF. The DNA for the CDR3 is TGTGCCAGCAGCTTATACAAGCCAGATACGCAGTATTTT. Variable domain in full (rest from reference TRBV11-2 and TRBJ2-3): EAGVAQSPRYKIIEKRQSVAFWCNPISGHATLYWYQQILGQGPKLLIQFQNNGVVDDSQLPKDRFSAERLKGVDSTLKIQPAKLEDSAVYLCASSLYKPDTQYFGPGTRLTVL.

V usage is TRBV29-1 and J usage is TRBJ1-2, with TRBD1 matching over 7 bases. J gave up 8 bases and V 4 bases, and 7 bases lay outside the gene matches. The CDR3 consists of 12 residues. Germline V gene data show CDR1 as SQVTM and CDR2 as ANQGSEA. In nucleotides, the CDR3 is TGCAGCGTTGGAGGGGGCGCAGGGGGCTACACCTTC. Amino acid sequence: CSVGGGAGGYTF. Looking up the rest from reference TRBV29-1 and TRBJ1-2 gives the full variable domain: SAVISQKPSRDICQRGTSLTIQCQVDSQVTMMFWYRQQPGQSLTLIATANQGSEATYESGFVIDKFPISRPNLTFSTLTVSNMSPEDSSIYLCSVGGGAGGYTFGSGTRLTVV.

In its sample, this clonotype was seen a few times. This chain joins TRBV13 and TRBJ2-3; D is perhaps TRBD1 or TRBD2 (5 bases each). The CDR3 has 14 amino acids. Germline values: CDR1 PRHDT, CDR2 FYEKMQ (reference sequence). Trimming removed 1 base from V and 5 bases from J, with 10 bases in between. CDR3 sequence reads: CASSLAGLKDTQYF. CDR3 bases: TGTGCCAGCAGCTTAGCGGGGCTTAAAGATACGCAGTATTTT.

The chain uses TRBV7-9 and TRBJ2-5; 12 bases align to TRBD2. Losses at the gene ends were 1 base for V and 6 bases for J; bases not matched to a gene: 3. This CDR3 contains 15 residues. Germline values: CDR1 SEHNR, CDR2 FQNEAQ (reference sequence). This chain's CDR3 is CASSLGTSGAKTQYF. CDR3 DNA: TGTGCCAGCAGCTTAGGGACTAGCGGGGCCAAGACCCAGTACTTC.

This sequence joins TRBV5-1 and TRBJ1-1; tentatively, D is TRBD1 (5 bases). The CDR3 contains 17 residues. V lost 1 base and J 0 bases, leaving 16 bases between the germline ends. From germline, CDR1 is SGHRS and CDR2 YFSETQ. In DNA, the CDR3 is TGCGCCAGCAGCTTGTCGCAACCCGGGACGGTGAACACTGAAGCTTTCTTT. Encoded protein: CASSLSQPGTVNTEAFF.

This clonotype was seen ten or more times. The V and J genes are TRBV14 and TRBJ2-7, with no clear D. The CDR3 extends over 12 amino acids. V was cut by 3 bases and J by 4 bases, with 7 bases left in between. Germline loops: CDR1 SGHDN, CDR2 FVKESK. The CDR3 DNA reads TGTGCCAGCAGCCAGGGTTTTTACGAGCAGTACTTC. Translating gives CASSQGFYEQYF.

V and J are TRBV28 and TRBJ2-3; D uncertain. The CDR3 is 16 residues long. In germline, CDR1 is MDHEN, CDR2 SYDVKM. V was pared by 0 bases and J by 1 base, with 11 bases between. The CDR3 spells CASSLWIWAGTDTQYF. For the CDR3, the DNA is TGTGCCAGCAGTTTATGGATTTGGGCTGGCACAGATACGCAGTATTTT.

This clonotype turned up a few times. Written as DNA, the CDR3 is TGTGCCAGCAGCTACGCAGCTGAAGAGACCCAGTACTTC. It is translated as CASSYAAEETQYF. The V gene is TRBV3-1, the J gene TRBJ2-5, with D hard to call. Germline V gives CDR1 LGHDT, CDR2 YNNKEL (reference sequence). With 5 bases removed from V and 3 bases from J, the gap between germline ends came to 10 bases. The CDR3 contains 13 residues.